This TCR beta chain came from a study of PD-L1 blockade in urothelial cancer. Study summary: Previous chemotherapy exposure amounted to 0 to 3 regimens for patients. Once treatment had started, blood was analyzed at 3 weeks (second dose) and again at 6 weeks.

The CDR3 loop spans 16 amino acids. CDR1 and CDR2 (germline): ENHRY, SYGVKD. With 6 bases clipped from V and 2 bases from J, the junction kept 10 bases outside the gene matches. Sequencing used immunoSEQ multiplex PCR; TCRdb keeps in-frame clones, though not all of them. This sample has approximately 38,000 clones, with about 83% found just once. This TCR came from a man in his fifties or sixties with urothelial cancer. The V gene is TRBV10-3, the J gene TRBJ2-7; TRBD2 agrees at 10 bases. The sequencing here drew on PBMCs, taken around atezolizumab (anti-PD-L1) treatment. The CDR3 here is CAISATSGMGTYEQYF. The CDR3 bases are TGTGCCATCAGCGCTACTAGCGGGATGGGTACCTACGAGCAGTACTTC.